These 24 T cell receptor beta chains came from one sample sequenced in a study of PD-1 blockade in classical Hodgkin lymphoma. Brentuximab vedotin exposure varied among the patients, all of whom had relapsed after autologous stem cell transplantation. The repertoire was sequenced with immunoSEQ multiplex PCR; TCRdb's copy has only in-frame clones and lacks some. Of tens of thousands of clones in the sample, 85% to 90% were seen once. The specimen comprised peripheral blood mononuclear cells (PBMCs), sampled at baseline. Receptors originate from a human donor with classical Hodgkin lymphoma.

The genes are TRBV5-1 and TRBJ2-3; 8 bases match TRBD1. CDR1 is SGHRS, CDR2 YFSETQ, per germline. V lost 1 base to trimming and J lost 4 bases; unmatched junction nucleotides: 8. The CDR3 consists of 16 residues. For the CDR3, the DNA is TGCGCCAGCAGCTTGAAATCGACAGGGGTTCCAGATACGCAGTATTTT. Amino acids: CASSLKSTGVPDTQYF.

This sequence joins TRBV11-2 and TRBJ1-2, with 7 nucleotides matching TRBD1. Germline assignment: CDR1 SGHAT and CDR2 FQNNGV. After removal of 5 bases from V and 3 bases from J, the junction contained 3 bases not matched to a gene. CDR3 length equals 13 residues. The CDR3 is CASSPQGDYGYTF. The CDR3 DNA follows: TGTGCCAGCAGCCCGCAGGGGGACTATGGCTACACCTTC.

The chain recombines TRBV27 with TRBJ2-1; TRBD2 might be the D (6 bases). The ends were cut back, 3 bases at V and 5 bases at J, with 14 bases in the middle. The CDR3 has 15 residues. In germline, CDR1 is MNHEY, CDR2 SMNVEV (reference sequence). CDR3 residues: CASSFRSGPHNEQFF. CDR3 coding DNA: TGTGCCAGCAGTTTCAGGAGCGGGCCGCACAATGAGCAGTTCTTC.

The V and J genes are TRBV9 and TRBJ1-4; 8 positions agree with TRBD1. The V gene end was trimmed by 3 bases and the J gene end by 3 bases; junction bases not matched to a gene: 4. From germline, CDR1 is SGDLS and CDR2 YYNGEE. CDR3 length: 15 amino acids. CDR3 protein: CASSAYRGANEKLFF. In nucleotides, the CDR3 is TGTGCCAGCAGCGCTTACAGGGGGGCTAATGAAAAACTGTTTTTT.

This CDR3 is CASKTGVGNEQFF. Written as DNA, the CDR3 is TGTGCCAGCAAAACGGGGGTGGGGAATGAGCAGTTCTTC. V and J are TRBV2 and TRBJ2-1, with D perhaps TRBD2 (6 bases). The germline gives CDR1 SNHLY, CDR2 FYNNEI. This CDR3 contains 13 residues. V was cut by 7 bases and J by 7 bases, with 14 bases left in between.

The rearrangement joins TRBV5-1 to TRBJ2-6, with TRBD1 identical over 10 bases. The junction had 11 bases not matched to a gene; V was cut back by 5 bases and J by 3 bases. The CDR3 loop spans 18 amino acids. The germline V gene encodes CDR1 SGHRS and CDR2 YFSETQ. CDR3: CASRSTGGALGGANVLTF. CDR3 coding DNA: TGCGCCAGCAGGTCGACAGGGGGCGCCTTAGGTGGGGCCAACGTCCTGACTTTC.

The rearrangement uses TRBV4-3 and TRBJ1-2; maybe TRBD1 (5 bases). This CDR3 is 15 amino acids long. Germline CDR1 LGHNA, CDR2 YSLEER. The V end lost 4 bases, the J end lost 1 base, and 13 bases lay between the germline ends. The CDR3 region is CASSPRDRNNYGYTF. The CDR3 DNA follows: TGCGCCAGCAGCCCCCGGGACCGAAATAACTATGGCTACACCTTC.

This rearrangement joins TRBV9 to TRBJ2-1; the match to TRBD2 covers 8 bases. Germline assignment: CDR1 SGDLS and CDR2 YYNGEE. Losses at the gene ends were 1 base for V and 7 bases for J; bases not matched to a gene: 10. CDR3 length equals 16 residues. The CDR3 region has the DNA TGTGCCAGCAGCGTAAAAGTAGCGGGGAATCTGAATGAGCAGTTCTTC. Its translation is CASSVKVAGNLNEQFF.

This chain connects TRBV6-1 to TRBJ2-3; 8 positions agree with TRBD2. The CDR3 runs to 15 residues. V gave up 6 bases and J gave up 6 bases; unmatched junction bases: 11. Germline CDR1 MNHNS, CDR2 SASEGT. This chain's CDR3 is CASRRAGDSLDTQYF. For the CDR3, the DNA is TGTGCCAGCAGGAGAGCGGGAGATTCGTTGGATACGCAGTATTTT.

The chain uses TRBV28 and TRBJ1-5, with D possibly TRBD1 on 5 matching bases. CDR3 size: 13 residues. Between the trimmed V and J ends, which lost 2 bases and 6 bases, there was a span of 8 bases. CDR1 MDHEN and CDR2 SYDVKM come from the germline V gene. The CDR3 DNA follows: TGTGCCAGCAGTTTACTTGGGGGTCAGCCCCAGCATTTT. Encoded protein: CASSLLGGQPQHF.

The V and J genes are TRBV27 and TRBJ2-2; 16 positions agree with TRBD2. After removal of 3 bases from V and 2 bases from J, the junction contained 6 bases not matched to a gene. This CDR3 is 19 amino acids long. From germline, CDR1 is MNHEY and CDR2 SMNVEV (reference sequence). The CDR3 region has the DNA TGTGCCAGCAGTTTTCTGGGACTAGCGGGGGGGCTCAACACCGGGGAGCTGTTTTTT. Translated, it gives CASSFLGLAGGLNTGELFF.

This clone was counted only a few times. The CDR3 DNA follows: TGCGCCAGCAGCCTGGGGGGGCGCGTACACAATGAGCAGTTCTTC. Amino acid sequence: CASSLGGRVHNEQFF. The rearrangement links TRBV5-1 to TRBJ2-1; tentative D call: TRBD2 (7 bases). This CDR3 has 15 residues. V shed 4 bases and J shed 5 bases, with 16 bases lying between them. Per the germline V gene, CDR1 is SGHRS and CDR2 is YFSETQ.

The CDR3 here is CASSRGQGGAETQYF. CDR3 nucleotides: TGTGCCAGCAGCCGTGGACAGGGGGGAGCAGAGACCCAGTACTTC. The V call is TRBV5-5, the J call TRBJ2-5; 10 nucleotides match TRBD1. Germline lookup yields CDR1 SGHKS and CDR2 YYEKEE (reference sequence). The CDR3 loop spans 15 amino acids. V was clipped by 4 bases and J by 4 bases; unmatched bases: 7. Complete variable domain (other parts from reference TRBV5-5 and TRBJ2-5): DAGVTQSPTHLIKTRGQQVTLRCSPISGHKSVSWYQQVLGQGPQFIFQYYEKEERGRGNFPDRFSARQFPNYSSELNVNALLLGDSALYLCASSRGQGGAETQYFGPGTRLLVL.

The chain links TRBV29-1 to TRBJ1-1; D might be TRBD1 (6 bases). This CDR3 comprises 13 residues. CDR1 and CDR2 (germline): SQVTM, ANQGSEA. V lost 7 bases, J lost 2 bases, and 14 bases lay in between. CDR3 region: CSGSQGLNTEAFF. CDR3 nucleotides: TGCAGCGGTTCACAGGGATTAAACACTGAAGCTTTCTTT.

The genes are TRBV2 and TRBJ2-3; D gene ambiguous. Germline V gene lookup returns CDR1 SNHLY and CDR2 FYNNEI. Trimming stripped 1 base from V and 1 base from J, with 12 bases between. This CDR3 has 16 amino acids. The CDR3, as DNA: TGTGCCAGCAGTGAAGGGCTCATGGGCGGCACAGATACGCAGTATTTT. Protein: CASSEGLMGGTDTQYF.

V is TRBV10-3 and J is TRBJ2-7, with 12 bases lining up with TRBD2. Germline trimming cut 5 bases from V and 5 bases from J; bases unmatched to any gene: 4. Germline CDR1 ENHRY, CDR2 SYGVKD. This CDR3 region has 14 residues. The CDR3 is CAISPTSGSHEQYF. In DNA form, the CDR3 reads TGTGCCATCAGTCCGACTAGCGGGAGCCACGAGCAGTACTTC.

This chain connects TRBV28 to TRBJ1-2, with TRBD1 as a possible D gene (5 bases). The length of the CDR3 is 13 residues. The V and J ends lost 5 bases and 2 bases respectively, with 9 bases between them. The germline V gene encodes CDR1 MDHEN and CDR2 SYDVKM. The CDR3 nucleotides read TGTGCCAGCAGTGCAGGGCCAAACTATGGCTACACCTTC. The encoded protein is CASSAGPNYGYTF.

The chain is built from TRBV5-1 and TRBJ2-7; D is undetermined. V lost 0 bases and J lost 4, with 5 bases in between. There are 12 residues in the CDR3. Germline V lookup: CDR1 SGHRS, CDR2 YFSETQ. As DNA, the CDR3 is TGCGCCAGCAGCTTGGACTTATACGAGCAGTACTTC. This codes for CASSLDLYEQYF.

The J gene is TRBJ1-1, the V gene TRBV11-3; D is undetermined. Per the germline V gene, CDR1 is SGHNT and CDR2 is YENEEA. The CDR3 totals 14 residues. With 4 bases removed from V and 1 base from J, the gap between germline ends came to 10 bases. The DNA of the CDR3 is TGTGCCAGCAGCTCCGCCGGAGCGAACACTGAAGCTTTCTTT. This translates into CASSSAGANTEAFF.

The chain joins TRBV6-5 to TRBJ2-7; D gene ambiguous. There are 13 residues in the CDR3. The V end lost 5 bases, the J end lost 2 bases, and 10 bases lay between the germline ends. CDR1 and CDR2 (germline): MNHEY, SVGAGI. This CDR3 is CASSHGRAYEQYF. DNA for the CDR3: TGTGCCAGCAGTCACGGCCGCGCCTACGAGCAGTACTTC.

This chain uses TRBV7-9 with TRBJ2-1; 11 nucleotides line up with TRBD2. The J segment lost 8 bases and the V segment lost 5 bases, leaving 8 bases of the junction unmatched. The CDR3 sequence is 15 residues long. Germline loops: CDR1 SEHNR, CDR2 FQNEAQ (reference sequence). This CDR3 is CASSSRFSGRDEQFF. The CDR3 DNA is TGTGCCAGCAGCAGCCGATTTAGCGGGAGGGATGAGCAGTTCTTC. Complete variable domain (other parts from reference TRBV7-9 and TRBJ2-1): DTGVSQNPRHKITKRGQNVTFRCDPISEHNRLYWYRQTLGQGPEFLTYFQNEAQLEKSRLLSDRFSAERPKGSFSTLEIQRTEQGDSAMYLCASSSRFSGRDEQFFGPGTRLTVL.

The chain employs TRBV10-2 and TRBJ2-1; TRBD2 matches 9 bases. The germline V gene encodes CDR1 WSHSY and CDR2 SAAADI. This CDR3 is 16 amino acids long. Trimming took 3 bases from V and 2 from J; bases not matched to a gene: 5. The CDR3 DNA reads as TGCGCCAGCAGTGAACCCGGGACTAGCCCCTACAATGAGCAGTTCTTC. Residues: CASSEPGTSPYNEQFF.

The chain combines TRBV28 with TRBJ2-3; D gene ambiguous. V shed 6 bases and J shed 2 bases, with 9 bases lying between them. Per germline, CDR1 MDHEN and CDR2 SYDVKM. This CDR3 spans 13 amino acids. This chain's CDR3 is CASSLSLTDTQYF. CDR3 DNA: TGTGCCAGCAGCCTATCGCTCACAGATACGCAGTATTTT. The variable domain in full, with the rest retrieved from reference TRBV28 and TRBJ2-3, is DVKVTQSSRYLVKRTGEKVFLECVQDMDHENMFWYRQDPGLGLRLIYFSYDVKMKEKGDIPEGYSVSREKKERFSLILESASTNQTSMYLCASSLSLTDTQYFGPGTRLTVL.

The V gene is TRBV28, the J gene TRBJ2-4; D perhaps matches TRBD1 (6 bases). Germline V lookup: CDR1 MDHEN, CDR2 SYDVKM. The CDR3 is made up of 14 amino acids. Trimming took 5 bases from V and 12 from J, leaving 20 bases between them. CDR3 amino acids: CASSIQWTVEAQYF. The CDR3 DNA sequence: TGTGCCAGCAGTATACAATGGACAGTAGAAGCTCAGTACTTC.